The next 25 T cell receptor beta chains were all read from a single sample in a study of blood T cell repertoires in COVID-19. The protocol was immunoSEQ multiplex PCR, while the TCRdb copy is restricted to in-frame clones and leaves out a portion. The repertoire holds approximately 70,000 clones, 85% to 90% seen once, with approximately 35% in the top ten. The source material was peripheral blood. These receptors were taken from a woman aged 80 or older with active or convalescent COVID-19.

The rearrangement uses TRBV4-3 and TRBJ2-7; the match to TRBD2 covers 7 bases. CDR1 and CDR2 from the germline V gene are LGHNA and YSLEER. Germline trimming cut 4 bases from V and 1 base from J; bases unmatched to any gene: 10. This CDR3 region has 16 residues. CDR3 sequence reads: CASSRSRDYPSYEQYF. As DNA, the CDR3 is TGCGCCAGCAGCCGGAGCCGGGACTACCCTTCCTACGAGCAGTACTTC.

A word on this clone: The germline gene is not matched at one end of the junction; a read error may be the cause. This sequence joins TRBV6-6 and TRBJ1-1, with TRBD1 identical over 8 bases. The length of the CDR3 is 12 residues. Germline V gene sequence: CDR1 MNHNY, CDR2 SVGAGI (reference sequence). The CDR3 DNA reads as TGTGCCAGCAGTGGCCGGACAGGGCTGGTCGGCTTT. This gives the protein CASSGRTGLVGF.

The V call is TRBV9, the J call TRBJ1-6; perhaps TRBD1 as D (5 bases). The germline gives CDR1 SGDLS, CDR2 YYNGEE. V was pared by 3 bases and J by 7 bases, with 14 bases between. The CDR3 totals 15 residues. In nucleotides, the CDR3 is TGTGCCAGCAGCGCCACCCCAGGGCCGAATTCACCCCTCCACTTT. Its translation: CASSATPGPNSPLHF.

This chain joins TRBV19 and TRBJ1-2; 8 bases agree with TRBD1. V was pared by 3 bases and J by 4 bases, with 4 bases of the junction left unmatched. The germline V gene has CDR1 LNHDA and CDR2 SQIVND (reference sequence). The CDR3 length is 14 residues. The CDR3 spells CASSIRGQGYGYTF. For the CDR3, the DNA is TGTGCCAGTAGTATTAGAGGACAGGGCTATGGCTACACCTTC.

The chain joins TRBV5-1 to TRBJ2-2; TRBD1 aligns across 9 bases. Trimming cost V 1 base and J 7 bases; bases outside gene matches: 5. This CDR3 spans 15 amino acids. The germline gives CDR1 SGHRS, CDR2 YFSETQ. CDR3 in DNA: TGCGCCAGCAGCTTGTACAGGGGGCCGGGCGGGGAGCTGTTTTTT. The encoded protein is CASSLYRGPGGELFF.

The chain recombines TRBV30 with TRBJ1-6; 8 bases are a match to TRBD1. This CDR3 has 14 residues. Germline trimming cut 0 bases from V and 10 bases from J; bases unmatched to any gene: 5. Germline loops: CDR1 GTSNPN, CDR2 SVGIG (reference sequence). In DNA, the CDR3 is TGTGCCTGGAGTGTGGCAGGGGGCTACTCACCCCTCCACTTT. Its protein is CAWSVAGGYSPLHF.

The chain recombines TRBV11-2 with TRBJ2-6; 9 positions agree with TRBD1. The ends lost 4 bases at V and 5 bases at J; junction bases unmatched: 15. This CDR3 has 19 amino acids. Germline V gives CDR1 SGHAT, CDR2 FQNNGV. CDR3 sequence reads: CASSSLTGGVYSRANVLTF. The CDR3 nucleotides read TGTGCCAGCAGCTCGCTCACAGGGGGCGTCTATTCTCGGGCCAACGTCCTGACTTTC.

This chain uses TRBV20-1 with TRBJ2-7; no reliable D call. The CDR3 has 11 amino acids. V was trimmed by 5 bases and J by 5 bases, leaving 10 bases between them. Germline V gives CDR1 DFQATT, CDR2 SNEGSKA (reference sequence). The CDR3 is CSAPVQDEQYF. DNA for the CDR3: TGCAGTGCTCCGGTCCAGGACGAGCAGTACTTC.

The chain has TRBV7-9 and TRBJ2-3, with D maybe TRBD1 (6 bases). In germline, CDR1 is SEHNR, CDR2 FQNEAQ (reference sequence). This CDR3 is 11 amino acids long. The V and J ends lost 7 bases and 4 bases respectively, with 6 bases between them. The DNA of the CDR3 is TGTGCCAGCAACAGGGCAGATACGCAGTATTTT. It translates to CASNRADTQYF.

The chain couples TRBV5-4 to TRBJ2-1; 7 positions match TRBD2. This CDR3 comprises 12 residues. Germline loops: CDR1 SGHNT, CDR2 YYREEE (reference sequence). Trimming cost V 6 bases and J 6 bases; bases outside gene matches: 3. The CDR3 region is CASTGGLNEQFF. The DNA of the CDR3 is TGTGCCAGCACGGGGGGTCTCAATGAGCAGTTCTTC.

The J gene is TRBJ2-5, the V gene TRBV24-1; tentative D call: TRBD1 (5 bases). The CDR3 is 14 residues long. Looked up from germline, CDR1 is KGHDR and CDR2 is SFDVKD. Trimming stripped 9 bases from V and 3 bases from J, with 16 bases between. DNA of the CDR3: TGTGCCACCGTTCGATCAGGGATCAAAGAGACCCAGTACTTC. Residues: CATVRSGIKETQYF.

The CDR3 bases are TGTGCCAGCAGTTTCCCCGAGAGCACAGATACGCAGTATTTT. Its protein is CASSFPESTDTQYF. The rearrangement joins TRBV6-7 to TRBJ2-3; D is unclear. TRBV6-7 is treated as an ORF (open reading frame) with a function not yet certain. V dropped 4 bases and J dropped 0 bases, with 8 bases sitting between them. This CDR3 has 14 residues.

CDR3 nucleotides: TGTGCCAGCAGCACAGAAATTAACACTGAAGCTTTCTTT. Amino acids: CASSTEINTEAFF. The J gene is TRBJ1-1, the V gene TRBV6-4; no reliable D call. The CDR3 is 13 amino acids. The V end was cut by 6 bases, the J end by 2 bases, with 10 bases between. Looked up from germline, CDR1 is MRHNA and CDR2 is SNTAGT.

This clone has a single count. V usage is TRBV4-1 and J usage is TRBJ1-5, with 10 bases that match TRBD1. The germline gives CDR1 MGHRA, CDR2 YSYEKL. With V trimmed by 3 bases and J by 6 bases, 5 bases remained unmatched. The CDR3 consists of 15 residues. The CDR3 sequence is CASSHRDRGPQPQHF. The CDR3 DNA reads TGCGCCAGCAGCCATCGGGACAGGGGTCCTCAGCCCCAGCATTTT.

The chain joins TRBV5-6 to TRBJ1-1; D possibly corresponds to TRBD1 (5 bases). Trimming shortened V by 4 bases and J by 0 bases, and 13 bases separated the two germline ends. Germline V lookup: CDR1 SGHDT, CDR2 YYEEEE. The CDR3 contains 15 residues. CDR3 region: CASSPRQPMNTEAFF. The CDR3 coding sequence is TGTGCCAGCAGCCCGCGACAGCCAATGAACACTGAAGCTTTCTTT.

V usage is TRBV7-6 and J usage is TRBJ1-3; tentatively, D is TRBD1 (5 bases). Looked up from germline, CDR1 is SGHVS and CDR2 is FNYEAQ. CDR3 length: 17 residues. V gave up 5 bases and J gave up 0 bases, with 17 bases separating them. The CDR3 nucleotides are TGTGCCAGCAGCCACACCCTTGACAGAACCTCTGGAAACACCATATATTTT. Amino acids: CASSHTLDRTSGNTIYF.

This chain connects TRBV7-8 to TRBJ2-3, with a tentative D call TRBD2 (6 bases). V was trimmed by 3 bases and J by 2 bases, leaving 12 bases between them. Per germline, CDR1 SGHVS and CDR2 FQNEAQ. The CDR3 contains 15 residues. CDR3 amino acids: CASSFLRGPTDTQYF. The DNA for the CDR3 is TGTGCCAGCAGCTTTTTGCGGGGTCCCACAGATACGCAGTATTTT.

The chain joins TRBV11-3 to TRBJ2-1; 8 nucleotides align to TRBD1. Trimming cost V 4 bases and J 3 bases; bases outside gene matches: 5. CDR1 is SGHNT and CDR2 is YENEEA in the germline V gene. This CDR3 is 15 amino acids long. This chain's CDR3 is CASSSQGAGYNEQFF. As DNA, the CDR3 is TGTGCCAGCAGCTCGCAGGGGGCTGGCTACAATGAGCAGTTCTTC. The full variable domain, rest sourced from reference TRBV11-3 and TRBJ2-1, is EAGVVQSPRYKIIEKKQPVAFWCNPISGHNTLYWYLQNLGQGPELLIRYENEEAVDDSQLPKDRFSAERLKGVDSTLKIQPAELGDSAVYLCASSSQGAGYNEQFFGPGTRLTVL.

The V call is TRBV19, the J call TRBJ2-2, with 7 nucleotides matching TRBD1. Trimming at V came to 3 bases and at J to 6 bases, leaving 7 bases not matched to a gene. The CDR3 sequence is 15 residues long. Germline V gene lookup returns CDR1 LNHDA and CDR2 SQIVND (reference sequence). Here the CDR3 DNA reads TGTGCCAGTAGTATTAAGACAGGGTCCCCCGGGGAGCTGTTTTTT. It codes for CASSIKTGSPGELFF. Filled out from reference TRBV19 and TRBJ2-2, the complete variable domain reads DGGITQSPKYLFRKEGQNVTLSCEQNLNHDAMYWYRQDPGQGLRLIYYSQIVNDFQKGDIAEGYSVSREKKESFPLTVTSAQKNPTAFYLCASSIKTGSPGELFFGEGSRLTVL.

The rearrangement uses TRBV6-5 and TRBJ2-2; tentatively, D is TRBD1 (6 bases). CDR1 is MNHEY and CDR2 is SVGAGI in the germline V gene. The CDR3 loop spans 15 amino acids. V was shortened by 6 bases and J by 1 base, with 12 bases between the two germline ends. CDR3: CASSIGTRNTGELFF. The CDR3 nucleotides are TGTGCCAGCAGCATAGGGACAAGGAACACCGGGGAGCTGTTTTTT.

The chain employs TRBV30 and TRBJ1-5; D is undetermined. V was clipped by 0 bases and J by 6 bases, with 12 bases between them. Germline CDR1 GTSNPN, CDR2 SVGIG (reference sequence). This CDR3 region has 14 residues. CDR3 residues: CAWSVEAESQPQHF. DNA for the CDR3: TGTGCCTGGAGTGTAGAGGCAGAGTCTCAGCCCCAGCATTTT.

The chain employs TRBV2 and TRBJ2-2, with a weak D call TRBD2 (6 bases). Trimming cost V 1 base and J 7 bases, with 7 bases left between them. The CDR3 is 13 residues long. In germline, CDR1 is SNHLY, CDR2 FYNNEI. The CDR3 here is CASSEVGGGELFF. The CDR3 DNA reads as TGTGCCAGCAGTGAAGTGGGAGGCGGGGAGCTGTTTTTT. The variable domain in full, with the rest retrieved from reference TRBV2 and TRBJ2-2, is EPEVTQTPSHQVTQMGQEVILRCVPISNHLYFYWYRQILGQKVEFLVSFYNNEISEKSEIFDDQFSVERPDGSNFTLKIRSTKLEDSAMYFCASSEVGGGELFFGEGSRLTVL.

In this sample, this clone turned up once. V usage is TRBV11-3 and J usage is TRBJ2-3; 7 bases fit TRBD2. The junction had 9 bases not matched to a gene; V was cut back by 1 base and J by 5 bases. CDR3 size: 16 residues. Germline CDR1 reads SGHNT; CDR2 reads YENEEA. The CDR3 nucleotides are TGTGCCAGCAGCTTAGGCCCTAGCGGTGGTGGAGATACGCAGTATTTT. Its protein is CASSLGPSGGGDTQYF.

CDR3 in DNA: TGTGCCAGCAGCCAAGGTTCACTGAGCTACGAGCAGTACTTC. This codes for CASSQGSLSYEQYF. The rearrangement uses TRBV3-1 (or the pseudogene TRBV3-2) and TRBJ2-7, with D unresolved. The CDR3 covers 14 residues. Between the trimmed V and J ends, which lost 1 base and 3 bases, there was a span of 10 bases. Germline-derived CDR1 and CDR2 are LGHDT and YNNKEL (reference sequence).

The rearrangement joins TRBV10-3 to TRBJ1-1; 8 bases map to TRBD1. The germline gives CDR1 ENHRY, CDR2 SYGVKD. The V segment lost 7 bases and the J segment 7 bases; nucleotides outside the gene matches: 11. The CDR3 extends over 14 amino acids. The CDR3 reads CAITPDREIIEAFF. For the CDR3, the DNA is TGTGCCATCACCCCGGACAGGGAAATAATTGAAGCTTTCTTT.